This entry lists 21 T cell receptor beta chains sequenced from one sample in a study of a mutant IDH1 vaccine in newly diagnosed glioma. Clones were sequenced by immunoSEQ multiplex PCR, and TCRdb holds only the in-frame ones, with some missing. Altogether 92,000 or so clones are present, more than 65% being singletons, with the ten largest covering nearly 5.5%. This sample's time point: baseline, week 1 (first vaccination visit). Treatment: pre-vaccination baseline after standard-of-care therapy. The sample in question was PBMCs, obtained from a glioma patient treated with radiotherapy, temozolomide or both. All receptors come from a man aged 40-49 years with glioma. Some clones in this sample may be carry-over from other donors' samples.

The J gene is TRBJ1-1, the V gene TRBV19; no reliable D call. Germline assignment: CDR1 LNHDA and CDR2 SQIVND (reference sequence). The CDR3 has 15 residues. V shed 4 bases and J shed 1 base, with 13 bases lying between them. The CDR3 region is CASSTIYGTNTEAFF. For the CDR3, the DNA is TGTGCCAGTAGTACAATTTACGGAACGAACACTGAAGCTTTCTTT. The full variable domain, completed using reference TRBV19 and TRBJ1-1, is DGGITQSPKYLFRKEGQNVTLSCEQNLNHDAMYWYRQDPGQGLRLIYYSQIVNDFQKGDIAEGYSVSREKKESFPLTVTSAQKNPTAFYLCASSTIYGTNTEAFFGQGTRLTVV.

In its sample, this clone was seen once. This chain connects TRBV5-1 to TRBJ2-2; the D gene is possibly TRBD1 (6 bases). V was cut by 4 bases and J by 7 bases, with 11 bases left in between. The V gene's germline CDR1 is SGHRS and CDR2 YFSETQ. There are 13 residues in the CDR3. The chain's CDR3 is CASSAQGDGELFF. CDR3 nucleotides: TGCGCCAGCAGCGCACAGGGAGACGGGGAGCTGTTTTTT.

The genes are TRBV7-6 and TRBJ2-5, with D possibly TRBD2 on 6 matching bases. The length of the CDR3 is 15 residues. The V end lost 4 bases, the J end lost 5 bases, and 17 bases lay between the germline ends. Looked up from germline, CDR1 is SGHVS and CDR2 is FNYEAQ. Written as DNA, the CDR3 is TGTGCCAGCAGCTCGGAACCGACTAGTGGGGAGACCCAGTACTTC. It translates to CASSSEPTSGETQYF. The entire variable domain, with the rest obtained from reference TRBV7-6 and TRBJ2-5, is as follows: GAGVSQSPRYKVTKRGQDVALRCDPISGHVSLYWYRQALGQGPEFLTYFNYEAQQDKSGLPNDRFSAERPEGSISTLTIQRTEQRDSAMYRCASSSEPTSGETQYFGPGTRLLVL.

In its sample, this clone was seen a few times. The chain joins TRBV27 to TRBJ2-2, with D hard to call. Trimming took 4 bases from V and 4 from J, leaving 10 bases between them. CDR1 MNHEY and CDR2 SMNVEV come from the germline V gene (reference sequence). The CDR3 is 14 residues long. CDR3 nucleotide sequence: TGTGCCAGCAGTTGGGCAGGCGGCACCGGGGAGCTGTTTTTT. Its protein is CASSWAGGTGELFF.

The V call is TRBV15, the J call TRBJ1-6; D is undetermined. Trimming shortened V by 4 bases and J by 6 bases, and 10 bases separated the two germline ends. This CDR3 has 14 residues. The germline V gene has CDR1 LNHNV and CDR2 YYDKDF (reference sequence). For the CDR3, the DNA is TGTGCCACCAGCATGGACGTGGGTAATTCACCCCTCCACTTT. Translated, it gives CATSMDVGNSPLHF.

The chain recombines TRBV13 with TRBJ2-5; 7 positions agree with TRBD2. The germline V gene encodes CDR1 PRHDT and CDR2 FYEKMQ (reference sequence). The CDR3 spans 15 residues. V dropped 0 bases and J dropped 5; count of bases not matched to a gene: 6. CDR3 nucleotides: TGTGCCAGCAGCTTAGGCGCAGCGGGGTCCGAGACCCAGTACTTC. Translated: CASSLGAAGSETQYF.

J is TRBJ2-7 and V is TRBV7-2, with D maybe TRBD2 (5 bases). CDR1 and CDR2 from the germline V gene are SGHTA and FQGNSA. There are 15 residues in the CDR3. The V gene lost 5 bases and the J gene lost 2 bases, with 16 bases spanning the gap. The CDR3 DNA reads TGTGCCAGCAGCCCACGATCTACTAGGGCCTACGAGCAGTACTTC. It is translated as CASSPRSTRAYEQYF. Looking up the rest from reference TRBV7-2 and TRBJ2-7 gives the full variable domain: GAGVSQSPSNKVTEKGKDVELRCDPISGHTALYWYRQSLGQGLEFLIYFQGNSAPDKSGLPSDRFSAERTGGSVSTLTIQRTQQEDSAVYLCASSPRSTRAYEQYFGPGTRLTVT.

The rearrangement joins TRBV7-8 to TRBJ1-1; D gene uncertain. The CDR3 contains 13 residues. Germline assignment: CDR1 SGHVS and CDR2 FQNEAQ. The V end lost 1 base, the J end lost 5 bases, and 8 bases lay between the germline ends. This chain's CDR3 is CASSLELQTEAFF. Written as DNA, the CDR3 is TGTGCCAGCAGCTTAGAGCTCCAGACTGAAGCTTTCTTT.

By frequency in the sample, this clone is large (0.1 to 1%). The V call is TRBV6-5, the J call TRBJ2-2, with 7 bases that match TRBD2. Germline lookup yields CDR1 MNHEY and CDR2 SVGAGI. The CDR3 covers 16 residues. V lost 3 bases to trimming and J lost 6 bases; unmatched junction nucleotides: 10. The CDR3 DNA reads TGTGCCAGCAGTTATAATCCCTCTGGGGGGGCCGGGGAGCTGTTTTTT. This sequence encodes CASSYNPSGGAGELFF.

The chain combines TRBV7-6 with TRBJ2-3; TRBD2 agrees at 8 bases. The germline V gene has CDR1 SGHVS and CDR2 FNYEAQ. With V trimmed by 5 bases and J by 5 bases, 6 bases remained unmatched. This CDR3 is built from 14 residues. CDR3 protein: CASSDTGGGDTQYF. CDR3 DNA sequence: TGTGCCAGCAGCGACACGGGGGGGGGAGATACGCAGTATTTT.

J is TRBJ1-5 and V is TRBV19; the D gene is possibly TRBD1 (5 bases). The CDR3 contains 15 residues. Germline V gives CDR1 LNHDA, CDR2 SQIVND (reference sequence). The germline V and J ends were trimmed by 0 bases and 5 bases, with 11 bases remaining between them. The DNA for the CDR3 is TGTGCCAGTAGTATAGATCGGGGCAGTTATCAGCCCCAGCATTTT. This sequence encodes CASSIDRGSYQPQHF.

CDR3 bases: TGTGCCTGGAGCATGAGCTACGAGCAGTACTTC. This translates into CAWSMSYEQYF. This sequence joins TRBV30 and TRBJ2-7; no definite D call. This CDR3 has 11 amino acids. With 3 bases removed from V and 3 bases from J, the gap between germline ends came to 6 bases. Germline CDR1 is GTSNPN and CDR2 is SVGIG (reference sequence).

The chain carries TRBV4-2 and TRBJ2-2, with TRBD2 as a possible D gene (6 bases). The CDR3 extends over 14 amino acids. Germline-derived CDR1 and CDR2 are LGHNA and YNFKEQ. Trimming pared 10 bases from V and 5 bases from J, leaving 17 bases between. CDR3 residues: CATSPSVLTGELFF. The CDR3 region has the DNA TGTGCCACCTCCCCTAGCGTTTTGACCGGGGAGCTGTTTTTT.

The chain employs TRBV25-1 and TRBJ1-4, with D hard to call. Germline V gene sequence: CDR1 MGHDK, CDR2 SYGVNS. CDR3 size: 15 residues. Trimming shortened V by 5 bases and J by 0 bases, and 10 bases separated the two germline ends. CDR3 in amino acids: CASSRTAATNEKLFF. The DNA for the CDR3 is TGTGCCAGCAGTAGGACGGCCGCAACTAATGAAAAACTGTTTTTT.

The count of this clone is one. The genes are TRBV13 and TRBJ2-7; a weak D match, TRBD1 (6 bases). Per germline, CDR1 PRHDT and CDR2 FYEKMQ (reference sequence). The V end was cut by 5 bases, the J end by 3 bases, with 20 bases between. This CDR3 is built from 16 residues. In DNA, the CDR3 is TGTGCCAGCAGCCAGTCTACAGGGACACCCGACTACGAGCAGTACTTC. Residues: CASSQSTGTPDYEQYF.

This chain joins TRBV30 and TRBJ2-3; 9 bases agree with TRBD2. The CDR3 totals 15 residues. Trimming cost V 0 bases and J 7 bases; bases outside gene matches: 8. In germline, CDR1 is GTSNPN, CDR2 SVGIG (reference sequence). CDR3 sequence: CAWSVGGGGTNTQYF. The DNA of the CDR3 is TGTGCCTGGAGTGTGGGCGGGGGGGGAACAAATACGCAGTATTTT. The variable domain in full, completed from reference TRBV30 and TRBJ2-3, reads SQTIHQWPATLVQPVGSPLSLECTVEGTSNPNLYWYRQAAGRGLQLLFYSVGIGQISSEVPQNLSASRPQDRQFILSSKKLLLSDSGFYLCAWSVGGGGTNTQYFGPGTRLTVL.

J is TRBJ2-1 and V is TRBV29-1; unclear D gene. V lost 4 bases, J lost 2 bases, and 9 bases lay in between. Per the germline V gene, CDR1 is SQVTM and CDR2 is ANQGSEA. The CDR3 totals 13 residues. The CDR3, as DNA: TGCAGCGTTGCAACAGTACCCTACAATGAGCAGTTCTTC. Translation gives CSVATVPYNEQFF.

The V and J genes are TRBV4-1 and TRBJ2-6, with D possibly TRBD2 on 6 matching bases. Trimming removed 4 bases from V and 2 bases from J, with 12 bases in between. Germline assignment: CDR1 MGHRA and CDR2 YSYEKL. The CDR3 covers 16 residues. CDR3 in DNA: TGCGCCAGCAGCCGGGGAGGCGGGGCTGGGGCCAACGTCCTGACTTTC. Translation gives CASSRGGGAGANVLTF.

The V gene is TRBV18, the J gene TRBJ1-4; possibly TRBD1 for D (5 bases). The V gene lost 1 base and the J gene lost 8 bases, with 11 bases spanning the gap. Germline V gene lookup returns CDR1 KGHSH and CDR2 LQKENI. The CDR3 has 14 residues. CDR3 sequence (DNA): TGTGCCAGCTCACCACGTCAGGGAGAGGAAAAACTGTTTTTT. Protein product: CASSPRQGEEKLFF.

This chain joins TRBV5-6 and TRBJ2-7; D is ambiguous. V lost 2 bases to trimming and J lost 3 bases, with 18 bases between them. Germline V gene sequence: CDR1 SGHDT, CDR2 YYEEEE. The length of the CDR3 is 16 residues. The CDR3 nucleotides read TGTGCCAGCAGCTTCGGATCCGGGCCCTACGGCTACGAGCAGTACTTC. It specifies CASSFGSGPYGYEQYF. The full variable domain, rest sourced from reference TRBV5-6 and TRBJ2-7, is DAGVTQSPTHLIKTRGQQVTLRCSPKSGHDTVSWYQQALGQGPQFIFQYYEEEERQRGNFPDRFSGHQFPNYSSELNVNALLLGDSALYLCASSFGSGPYGYEQYFGPGTRLTVT.

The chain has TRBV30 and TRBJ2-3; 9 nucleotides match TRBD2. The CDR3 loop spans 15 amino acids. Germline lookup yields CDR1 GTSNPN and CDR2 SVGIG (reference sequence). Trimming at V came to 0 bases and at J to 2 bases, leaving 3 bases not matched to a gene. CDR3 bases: TGTGCCTGGAGTGTGGGCGGGGGGGCCACAGATACGCAGTATTTT. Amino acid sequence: CAWSVGGGATDTQYF.